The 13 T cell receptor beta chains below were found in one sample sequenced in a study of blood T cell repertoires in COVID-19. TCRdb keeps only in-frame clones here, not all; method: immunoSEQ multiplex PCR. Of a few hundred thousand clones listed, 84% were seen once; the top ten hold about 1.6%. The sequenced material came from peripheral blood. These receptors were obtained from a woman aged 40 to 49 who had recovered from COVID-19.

This CDR3 reads CASRGDWTGTNEKLFF. The CDR3, as DNA: TGTGCCAGCAGGGGGGACTGGACAGGAACTAATGAAAAACTGTTTTTT. V is TRBV2 and J is TRBJ1-4; 7 positions match TRBD1. The CDR3 length is 16 residues. V lost 6 bases, J lost 1 base, and 8 bases stayed unmatched. Germline values: CDR1 SNHLY, CDR2 FYNNEI.

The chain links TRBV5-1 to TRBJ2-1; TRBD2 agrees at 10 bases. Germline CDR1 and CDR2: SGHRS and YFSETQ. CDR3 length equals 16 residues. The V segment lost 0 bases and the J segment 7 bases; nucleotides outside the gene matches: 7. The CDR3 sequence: CASSLAGLARVNEQFF. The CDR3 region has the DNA TGCGCCAGCAGCTTGGCGGGACTAGCGAGGGTGAATGAGCAGTTCTTC.

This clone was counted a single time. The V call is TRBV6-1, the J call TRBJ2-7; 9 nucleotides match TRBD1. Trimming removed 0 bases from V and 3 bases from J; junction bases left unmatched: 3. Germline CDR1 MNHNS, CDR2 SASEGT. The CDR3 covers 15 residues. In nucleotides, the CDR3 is TGTGCCAGCAGTGAAGCCGGGACAGGGAGCTACGAGCAGTACTTC. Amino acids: CASSEAGTGSYEQYF.

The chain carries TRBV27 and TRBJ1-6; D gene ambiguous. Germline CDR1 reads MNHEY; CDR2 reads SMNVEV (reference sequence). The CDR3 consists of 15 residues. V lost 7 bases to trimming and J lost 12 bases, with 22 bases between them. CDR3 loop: CASTYKLEAAQPLHF. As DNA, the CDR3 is TGTGCCAGCACCTACAAGTTAGAGGCCGCGCAACCCCTCCACTTT.

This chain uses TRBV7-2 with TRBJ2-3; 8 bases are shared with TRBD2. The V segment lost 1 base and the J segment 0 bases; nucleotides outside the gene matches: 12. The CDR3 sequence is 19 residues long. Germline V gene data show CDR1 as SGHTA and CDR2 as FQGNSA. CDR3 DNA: TGTGCCAGCAGCTTAGATCGTCCAGGACTAGCTATTAGCACAGATACGCAGTATTTT. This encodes CASSLDRPGLAISTDTQYF.

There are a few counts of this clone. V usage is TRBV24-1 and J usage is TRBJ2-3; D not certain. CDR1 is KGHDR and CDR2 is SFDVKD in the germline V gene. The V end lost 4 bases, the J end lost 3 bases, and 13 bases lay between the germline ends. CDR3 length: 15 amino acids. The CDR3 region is CATSDPRLETDTQYF. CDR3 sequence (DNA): TGTGCCACCAGTGACCCACGCCTAGAAACAGATACGCAGTATTTT.

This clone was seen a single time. CDR3 amino acids: CASSILSGVGNEQFF. CDR3 DNA sequence: TGTGCCAGTAGTATATTAAGCGGGGTAGGCAATGAGCAGTTCTTC. The V gene is TRBV19, the J gene TRBJ2-1, with TRBD2 matching over 7 bases. CDR3 length equals 15 residues. V lost 2 bases, J lost 6 bases, and 7 bases stayed unmatched. The V gene's germline CDR1 is LNHDA and CDR2 SQIVND (reference sequence).

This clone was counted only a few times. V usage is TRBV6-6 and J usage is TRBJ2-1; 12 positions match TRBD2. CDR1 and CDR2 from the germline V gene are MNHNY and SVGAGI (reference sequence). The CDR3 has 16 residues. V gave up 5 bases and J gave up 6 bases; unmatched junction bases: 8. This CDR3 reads CASSKRLAGVGNEQFF. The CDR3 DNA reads TGTGCCAGCAGTAAAAGACTAGCGGGGGTAGGCAATGAGCAGTTCTTC.

The CDR3 DNA sequence: TGTGCCAGCAGCGGACAGGGGAGGACTGAAGCTTTCTTT. It codes for CASSGQGRTEAFF. V usage is TRBV12-3 or TRBV12-4 and J usage is TRBJ1-1; 9 bases agree with TRBD1. The V gene end was trimmed by 6 bases and the J gene end by 5 bases; junction bases not matched to a gene: 4. The length of the CDR3 is 13 residues.

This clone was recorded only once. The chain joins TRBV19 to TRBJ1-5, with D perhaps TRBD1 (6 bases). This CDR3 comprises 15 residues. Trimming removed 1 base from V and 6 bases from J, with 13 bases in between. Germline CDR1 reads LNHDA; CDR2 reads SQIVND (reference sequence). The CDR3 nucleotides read TGTGCCAGTAGTATAGCGGGGGGCCCCAGTCAGCCCCAGCATTTT. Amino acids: CASSIAGGPSQPQHF.

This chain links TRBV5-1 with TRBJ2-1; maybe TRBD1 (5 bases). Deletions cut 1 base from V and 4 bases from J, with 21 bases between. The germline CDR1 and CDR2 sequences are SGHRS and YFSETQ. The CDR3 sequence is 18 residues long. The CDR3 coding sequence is TGCGCCAGCAGCTTGTGGTCTGGTAGGGGATTACCTTACAATGAGCAGTTCTTC. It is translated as CASSLWSGRGLPYNEQFF. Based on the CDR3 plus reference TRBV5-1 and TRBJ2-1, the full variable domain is KAGVTQTPRYLIKTRGQQVTLSCSPISGHRSVSWYQQTPGQGLQFLFEYFSETQRNKGNFPGRFSGRQFSNSRSEMNVSTLELGDSALYLCASSLWSGRGLPYNEQFFGPGTRLTVL.

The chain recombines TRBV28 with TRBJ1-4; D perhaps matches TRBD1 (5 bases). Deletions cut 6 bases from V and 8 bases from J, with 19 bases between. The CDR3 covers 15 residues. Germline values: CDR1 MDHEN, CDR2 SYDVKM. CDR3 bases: TGTGCCAGCAGGAACCCAGGGCATTTTGGAGAAAAACTGTTTTTT. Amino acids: CASRNPGHFGEKLFF.

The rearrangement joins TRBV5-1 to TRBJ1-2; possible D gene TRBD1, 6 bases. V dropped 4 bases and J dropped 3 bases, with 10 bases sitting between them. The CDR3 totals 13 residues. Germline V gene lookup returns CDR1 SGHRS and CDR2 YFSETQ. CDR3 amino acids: CASSEGVDYGYTF. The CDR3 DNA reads TGCGCCAGCAGCGAGGGGGTCGACTATGGCTACACCTTC.